At least ten counts were recorded for the clone carrying this TCR beta chain. What it binds is not known. Using its own MiXCR run on the PCR reads, TCRdb lists one record per CDR3 protein. The sample contains hundreds of thousands of distinct CDR3 sequences, about 25% of which appear only once. Germline CDR1 reads MNHEY; CDR2 reads SVGAGI. V lost 5 bases to trimming and J lost 7 bases; unmatched junction nucleotides: 9. CDR3 length: 16 amino acids. The data were taken from a study of molecular identifiers for immune sequencing clone quantification. Study-wide context: Naive CD8 RNA (around 20,000 or 100,000 cells) was divided into five aliquots, with four sequenced.

The authors sorted naive CD8 T cells as CD8+CD4-CCR7+CD45RA+. Findings and caveats of the study: Spiked Jurkat TCR RNA equivalent to one cell was reportedly detectable in around 980,000 naive cells.

V gene TRBV6-5 combines with J gene TRBJ2-3; 13 nucleotides agree with TRBD2. The source material was naive CD8+ T cells from blood, with Jurkat cell RNA spiked in. The subset denotes: FACS-sorted CD8+CD4-CCR7+CD45RA+ naive T cells. The sequence derives from a human donor in good health. Some libraries in this study had Jurkat cell RNA spiked in. CDR3 DNA: TGTGCCAGCAGTGGGGGACTAGCGGGAAAGGGGCATACGCAGTATTTT. Protein: CASSGGLAGKGHTQYF.